Each of the 15 T cell receptor beta chains below was sequenced from the same sample in a study of regulatory T cells in long-lasting Graves disease. This sample's time point: newly diagnosed GD, antithyroid drugs for less than 3 months. TCR sequences were obtained from RNA taken from PBMCs. Library construction for TCR beta used iRepertoire HTBI primers and Arm-PCR of CDR3 regions. TCRdb reprocessed the multiplex PCR reads via MiXCR and lists one record per CDR3 protein. Found here are approximately 400,000 distinct CDR3 sequences, 15% of them singletons; the top ten hold 7.8%. This same sample was also taken into another study, of T cells in Graves' hyperthyroidism and ophthalmopathy.

Sequenced here: peripheral blood mononuclear cells (PBMCs), sampled at new diagnosis, from a patient treated with antithyroid drugs. The receptor source for this set is a woman between 35 and 50 years old with Graves disease.

This clonotype was picked up a small number of times. This chain uses TRBV6-1 with TRBJ2-7; D unresolved. Germline V lookup: CDR1 MNHNS, CDR2 SASEGT. The CDR3 is 11 amino acids. V lost 7 bases to trimming and J lost 3 bases, with 7 bases between them. CDR3: CASMGVYEQYF. The CDR3 region has the DNA TGTGCCAGCATGGGCGTCTACGAGCAGTACTTC.

This clonotype was observed a few times. The J gene is TRBJ2-7, the V gene TRBV5-4; D ambiguous. Trimming took off 2 bases at V and 6 bases at J, with 12 bases between the two ends. Germline V gene data show CDR1 as SGHNT and CDR2 as YYREEE (reference sequence). The CDR3 covers 13 residues. CDR3: CASSFWAATEQYF. The CDR3 nucleotides are TGTGCCAGCAGCTTTTGGGCGGCGACCGAGCAGTACTTC.

The sample holds many counts of this clonotype. The gene calls are TRBV7-8 and TRBJ1-2, with 7 bases aligning to TRBD1. CDR3 length: 15 amino acids. The J segment lost 4 bases and the V segment lost 1 base, leaving 6 bases of the junction unmatched. Germline assignment: CDR1 SGHVS and CDR2 FQNEAQ. Here the CDR3 DNA reads TGTGCCAGCAGCTTAGACCGACAGGGTGGCTATGGCTACACCTTC. It translates to CASSLDRQGGYGYTF.

The gene calls are TRBV2 and TRBJ2-1, with D perhaps TRBD2 (6 bases). V was shortened by 5 bases and J by 5 bases, with 13 bases between the two germline ends. Per the germline V gene, CDR1 is SNHLY and CDR2 is FYNNEI. This CDR3 comprises 14 residues. CDR3 nucleotide sequence: TGTGCCAGCAGTAGACTAGTACTGGACAATGAGCAGTTCTTC. This codes for CASSRLVLDNEQFF.

This clonotype turned up a few times. The V call is TRBV3-1, the J call TRBJ2-2, with 9 bases lining up with TRBD2. The germline CDR1 and CDR2 sequences are LGHDT and YNNKEL (reference sequence). This CDR3 is 17 amino acids long. With 6 bases clipped from V and 6 bases from J, the junction kept 14 bases outside the gene matches. CDR3 bases: TGTGCCAGCAGTGAAAGATACGGCGGGAGGGGTGCCGGGGAGCTGTTTTTT. Protein product: CASSERYGGRGAGELFF.

This clonotype was found many times. CDR3 in amino acids: CASSIARSQETQYF. The DNA of the CDR3 is TGTGCCAGTAGTATTGCCCGGAGCCAAGAGACCCAGTACTTC. V is TRBV19 and J is TRBJ2-5; D unresolved. Trimming took 3 bases from V and 1 from J, leaving 9 bases between them. The CDR3 extends over 14 amino acids. Looked up from germline, CDR1 is LNHDA and CDR2 is SQIVND (reference sequence).

The genes are TRBV5-1 and TRBJ2-3, with D possibly TRBD2 on 5 matching bases. The germline gives CDR1 SGHRS, CDR2 YFSETQ. With 3 bases removed from V and 0 bases from J, the gap between germline ends came to 8 bases. The CDR3 has 14 residues. The CDR3 bases are TGCGCCAGCAGCTACGAGGGTAGCACAGATACGCAGTATTTT. This encodes CASSYEGSTDTQYF.

The V and J genes are TRBV6-1 and TRBJ2-7; D unclear. V shed 5 bases and J shed 2 bases, with 7 bases lying between them. The germline CDR1 and CDR2 sequences are MNHNS and SASEGT. The CDR3 is made up of 12 amino acids. The CDR3 reads CASSPLTYEQYF. The CDR3 nucleotides are TGTGCCAGCAGTCCGCTAACCTACGAGCAGTACTTC.

To note about this clonotype: Possible read error: a much larger clone is one base away. The missing conserved phenylalanine or tryptophan at the end of this CDR3 makes a read error likely. This chain uses TRBV30 with TRBJ1-5; D call uncertain. V dropped 1 base and J dropped 0 bases, with 4 bases sitting between them. Per germline, CDR1 GTSNPN and CDR2 SVGIG (reference sequence). The CDR3 is 13 residues long. CDR3 region: CAWSELSNQPQHS. In nucleotides, the CDR3 is TGTGCCTGGAGTGAGCTTAGCAATCAGCCCCAGCATTCT.

J is TRBJ2-3 and V is TRBV5-1; perhaps TRBD2 as D (5 bases). The CDR3 length is 17 residues. Trimming left V 0 bases short and J 3 bases short, with 17 bases between. Looked up from germline, CDR1 is SGHRS and CDR2 is YFSETQ. CDR3 amino acids: CASSLAWNVDYTDTQYF. CDR3 in DNA: TGCGCCAGCAGCTTGGCCTGGAACGTTGACTATACAGATACGCAGTATTTT.

This clonotype showed up just a few times. The chain employs TRBV5-1 and TRBJ2-2, with 7 bases aligning to TRBD1. The germline gives CDR1 SGHRS, CDR2 YFSETQ. Trimming at V came to 3 bases and at J to 0 bases, leaving 2 bases not matched to a gene. The CDR3 is 15 amino acids. CDR3 amino acids: CASSSTGTNTGELFF. The CDR3 region has the DNA TGCGCCAGCAGCTCGACAGGGACGAACACCGGGGAGCTGTTTTTT.

This clonotype came up a few times. The J gene is TRBJ1-6, the V gene TRBV5-1, with TRBD1 matching over 9 bases. The V gene end was trimmed by 4 bases and the J gene end by 8 bases; junction bases not matched to a gene: 10. This CDR3 has 16 amino acids. Germline CDR1 reads SGHRS; CDR2 reads YFSETQ. CDR3 protein: CASSAHRDRVDSPLHF. The CDR3 nucleotides are TGCGCCAGCAGCGCCCACCGGGACAGGGTAGATTCACCCCTCCACTTT. The complete variable domain, with remaining parts taken from reference TRBV5-1 and TRBJ1-6, reads KAGVTQTPRYLIKTRGQQVTLSCSPISGHRSVSWYQQTPGQGLQFLFEYFSETQRNKGNFPGRFSGRQFSNSRSEMNVSTLELGDSALYLCASSAHRDRVDSPLHFGNGTRLTVT.

The chain recombines TRBV20-1 with TRBJ2-1, with D tentatively TRBD2 (6 bases). V lost 4 bases and J lost 10, with 14 bases in between. Germline lookup yields CDR1 DFQATT and CDR2 SNEGSKA (reference sequence). This CDR3 spans 12 amino acids. The CDR3 nucleotides read TGCAGTGCTACAGGCCCGGAGGGGGAGCAGTTCTTC. Protein product: CSATGPEGEQFF.

Many counts were recorded for this clonotype. V gene TRBV11-3 combines with J gene TRBJ2-7, with TRBD1 as a possible D gene (5 bases). Germline V gene sequence: CDR1 SGHNT, CDR2 YENEEA. The germline V and J ends were trimmed by 2 bases and 2 bases, with 16 bases remaining between them. This CDR3 contains 16 residues. The CDR3 region is CASSLSTNRIAYEQYF. The CDR3 DNA is TGTGCCAGCAGCTTATCAACAAACAGGATCGCCTACGAGCAGTACTTC.

As concerns this clonotype: The junction shows a germline mismatch at one end, possibly a read error. The chain is built from TRBV27 and TRBJ2-6; D is possibly TRBD1 or TRBD2 (6 bases each). The CDR3 extends over 15 amino acids. The germline V gene encodes CDR1 MNHEY and CDR2 SMNVEV (reference sequence). The CDR3 DNA sequence: TGTGCCGGCAGTCTAGGGGGGCCAGGGGCCAACGTCCTGACTTTC. This sequence encodes CAGSLGGPGANVLTF.